A selection of T cell receptor beta chains follows, all from one sample in a study of blood T cell repertoires in COVID-19. The method was immunoSEQ multiplex PCR; TCRdb's version includes in-frame clones alone and lacks a portion of them. The repertoire has over 150,000 clones, around 84% of them found once; the top ten carry 1% to 1.2%. Sequenced: peripheral blood. The source is a man aged 35-49 years with acute or convalescent COVID-19. Each CDR3 is given with its conserved first and last residue. The D gene is left open where the match is weak. Some rows mark clone size as missing; the rest say once, few, many or name a class of expanded clone.

>TRBJ2-2|-|TRBV5-4|-
TGTGCCAGCAGACGGACAGTCGGCGGGGAGCTGTTTTTT
CASRRTVGGELFF
>TRBJ2-3|TRBD1|TRBV13|-
TGTGCCAGCAGCAGACAGGGGGCTTTGGGAGATACGCAGTATTTT
CASSRQGALGDTQYF
>TRBJ2-2|-|TRBV5-1|-
TGCGCCAGCAGCTTGGGATCTACAGTGTCCGGGGAGCTGTTTTTT
CASSLGSTVSGELFF
>TRBJ2-7|-|TRBV7-2|-
TGTGCCAGCAGCCGCGAGGTAGCGCTGAACGAGCAGTACTTC
CASSREVALNEQYF
>TRBJ1-5|-|TRBV19|few
TGTGCCAGTAGTAGGGGGCCCAGACAGCCCCAGCATTTT
CASSRGPRQPQHF
>TRBJ2-7|TRBD2|TRBV30|few
TGTGCCTGGAGTGGGGGCGGGGGGAAGAGCTCCTACGAGCAGTACTTC
CAWSGGGGKSSYEQYF
>TRBJ1-5|TRBD1|TRBV5-1|few
TGCGCCAGCAGCCCTACTGACAGGGGGACTCAGCCCCAGCATTTT
CASSPTDRGTQPQHF
>TRBJ2-2|-|TRBV10-3|-
TGTGCCATCAGCGGCACAGGCACCGGGGAGCTGTTTTTT
CAISGTGTGELFF
>TRBJ2-5|TRBD1|TRBV7-2|-
TGTGCCAGCAGCTTTGGAGTGGCAGGGGGATTGACCCAGTACTTC
CASSFGVAGGLTQYF
>TRBJ2-2|TRBD1|TRBV9|-
TGTGCCAGCAGCGTAACCCCCACAGGGGGCACCGGGGAGCTGTTTTTT
CASSVTPTGGTGELFF
>TRBJ2-4|-|TRBV21-1|-
TGTGCCAGCAGCAAAGGGCAGGGGGATATTCAGTACTTC
CASSKGQGDIQYF
>TRBJ1-5|-|TRBV10-3|-
TGTGCCATCAGTGAGTCGAAGGGGGGGGCTGGGCAGCCCCAGCATTTT
CAISESKGGAGQPQHF
>TRBJ2-7|-|TRBV29-1|-
TGCAGCGTTGTAGCCGGATCCTACGAGCAGTACTTC
CSVVAGSYEQYF
>TRBJ2-7|TRBD1|TRBV28|-
TGTGCCAGCAGTGCGGGACAGGACTACGAGCAGTACTTC
CASSAGQDYEQYF
>TRBJ1-2|TRBD1|TRBV24-1|-
TGTGCCACCAGTGACCGTAGACAGGGAGGCTACACCTTC
CATSDRRQGGYTF
>TRBJ2-1|TRBD1|TRBV10-3|once
TGTGCCATCAGTGGCGGTCGGCGTGAAGGGACAGGAGAGCAGTTCTTC
CAISGGRREGTGEQFF
>TRBJ2-5|-|TRBV13|-
TGTGCCAGCAGCTGGGGGGGGCGCGGGACCCAGTACTTC
CASSWGGRGTQYF
>TRBJ1-3|-|TRBV3-1/TRBV3-2|-
TGTGCCAGCAGCCAAGTCGTAAGCGGAAACACCATATATTTT
CASSQVVSGNTIYF
>TRBJ2-4|TRBD1|TRBV18|-
TGTGCCAGCTCACCGGTACCGACAGGGGCAACCAAAAACATTCAGTACTTC
CASSPVPTGATKNIQYF
>TRBJ1-2|-|TRBV6-5|once
TGTGCCAGCAGTTACCTAGGGAGCGGCTACACCTTC
CASSYLGSGYTF
>TRBJ2-3|TRBD1|TRBV5-5|-
TGTGCCAGCATCAATCTCGACAGGGCAAGCACAGATACGCAGTATTTT
CASINLDRASTDTQYF
>TRBJ1-1|-|TRBV7-8|-
TGTGCCAGCAGCTCCTACGAGGTTTTCACTGAAGCTTTCTTT
CASSSYEVFTEAFF
>TRBJ1-2|-|TRBV19|-
TGTGCCAGTAGCTCTGCAGTAACTGAGGGCGTCTATGGCTACACCTTC
CASSSAVTEGVYGYTF
>TRBJ1-1|-|TRBV10-3|-
TGTGCCATCGGTATGGGGGGGCCGAACACTGAAGCTTTCTTT
CAIGMGGPNTEAFF
>TRBJ2-1|TRBD1|TRBV4-3|few
TGCGCCAGCAGCCAAGAAGTGCAGGGGGCCGGGTTCAATGAGCAGTTCTTC
CASSQEVQGAGFNEQFF
>TRBJ1-1|-|TRBV19|-
TGTGCCAGTAGTATGCAAAAGGGGTCAACGAACACTGAAGCTTTCTTT
CASSMQKGSTNTEAFF
>TRBJ2-3|TRBD2|TRBV11-2|-
TGTGCCAGCAGCCCTATAGCGGGGGAGGACACAGATACGCAGTATTTT
CASSPIAGEDTDTQYF
>TRBJ2-6|TRBD1|TRBV15|-
TGTGCCACCCAGGTTGGGACAGGGGCCTCTGGGGCCAACGTCCTGACTTTC
CATQVGTGASGANVLTF
>TRBJ2-5|-|TRBV29-1|-
TGCAGCGTACCTAAGCAGGGGCACCAAGAGACCCAGTACTTC
CSVPKQGHQETQYF
>TRBJ2-5|TRBD1|TRBV3-1/TRBV3-2|-
TGTGCCAGCAGCCGAGGACAGGGGGGTTTGACCCAGTACTTC
CASSRGQGGLTQYF
>TRBJ2-2|TRBD1|TRBV9|-
TGTGCCAGCAGCGTGGGGACAGGCCCCGACACCGGGGAGCTGTTTTTT
CASSVGTGPDTGELFF
>TRBJ1-2|-|TRBV3-1/TRBV3-2|-
TGTGCCAGCAGCCACCGGGGAGGAGGTGGCTACACCTTC
CASSHRGGGGYTF
>TRBJ1-2|TRBD1|TRBV30|-
TGTGCCTGGAGGTTCCCAGGGGGCGGCGATGGCTACACCTTC
CAWRFPGGGDGYTF